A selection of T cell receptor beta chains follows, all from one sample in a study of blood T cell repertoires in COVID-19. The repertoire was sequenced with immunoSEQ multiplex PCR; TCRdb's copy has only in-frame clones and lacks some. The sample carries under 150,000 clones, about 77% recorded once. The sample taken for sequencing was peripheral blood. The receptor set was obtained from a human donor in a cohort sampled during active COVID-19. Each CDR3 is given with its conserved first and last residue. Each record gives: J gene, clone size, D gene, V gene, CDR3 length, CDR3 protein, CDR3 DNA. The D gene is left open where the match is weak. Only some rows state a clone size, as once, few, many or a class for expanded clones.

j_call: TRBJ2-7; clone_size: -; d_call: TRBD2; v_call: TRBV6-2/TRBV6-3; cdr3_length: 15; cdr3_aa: CASSYPGLAGYEQYF; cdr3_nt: TGTGCCAGCAGTTACCCCGGACTAGCGGGATACGAGCAGTACTTC
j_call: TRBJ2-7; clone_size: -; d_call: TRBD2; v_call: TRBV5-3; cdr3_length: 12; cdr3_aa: CARSPSGDEQYF; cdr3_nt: TGTGCCAGAAGCCCTAGCGGAGACGAGCAGTACTTC
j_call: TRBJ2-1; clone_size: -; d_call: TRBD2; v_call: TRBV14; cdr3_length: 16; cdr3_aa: CASSPLGLAGDNEQFF; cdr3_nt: TGTGCCAGCAGCCCGCTGGGACTAGCGGGGGACAATGAGCAGTTCTTC
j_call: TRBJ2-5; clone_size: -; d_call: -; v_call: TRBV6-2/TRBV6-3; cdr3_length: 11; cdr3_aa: CASSNEETQYF; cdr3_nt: TGTGCCAGCAGTAATGAGGAGACCCAGTACTTC
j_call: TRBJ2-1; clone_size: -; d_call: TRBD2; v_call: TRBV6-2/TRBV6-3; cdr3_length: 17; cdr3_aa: CASSYSTSGSSYNEQFF; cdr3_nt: TGTGCCAGCAGTTACAGTACTAGCGGGAGCTCCTACAATGAGCAGTTCTTC
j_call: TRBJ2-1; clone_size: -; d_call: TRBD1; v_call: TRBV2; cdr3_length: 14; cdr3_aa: CATQDRGKYNEQFF; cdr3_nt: TGTGCCACCCAGGACAGGGGGAAGTACAATGAGCAGTTCTTC
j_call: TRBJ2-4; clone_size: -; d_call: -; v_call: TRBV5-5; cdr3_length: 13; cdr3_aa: CASSFGGTGIQYF; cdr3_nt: TGTGCCAGCAGCTTTGGCGGCACCGGCATTCAGTACTTC
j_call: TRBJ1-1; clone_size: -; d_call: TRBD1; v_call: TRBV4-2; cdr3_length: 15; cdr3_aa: CASSQDGTVNTEAFF; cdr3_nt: TGTGCCAGCAGCCAAGATGGGACAGTAAACACTGAAGCTTTCTTT
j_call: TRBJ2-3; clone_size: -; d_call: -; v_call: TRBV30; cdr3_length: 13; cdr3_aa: CANRDTSTDTQYF; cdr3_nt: TGTGCTAATAGGGACACGAGCACAGATACGCAGTATTTT
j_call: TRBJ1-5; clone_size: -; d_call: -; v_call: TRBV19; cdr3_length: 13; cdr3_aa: CASSKDRNQPQHF; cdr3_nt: TGTGCCAGTAGTAAGGACAGAAATCAGCCCCAGCATTTT
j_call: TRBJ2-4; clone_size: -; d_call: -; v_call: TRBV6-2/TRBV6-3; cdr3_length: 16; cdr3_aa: CASSTSQGITKNIQYF; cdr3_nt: TGTGCCAGCAGTACCAGCCAGGGGATAACCAAAAACATTCAGTACTTC
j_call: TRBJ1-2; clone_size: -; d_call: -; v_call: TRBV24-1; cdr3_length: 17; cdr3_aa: CATSDRHRDTDYYGYTF; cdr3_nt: TGTGCCACCAGTGATCGCCACCGGGACACGGATTACTATGGCTACACCTTC
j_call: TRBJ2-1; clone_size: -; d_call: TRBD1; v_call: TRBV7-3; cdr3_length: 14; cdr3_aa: CASSRDRGHNEQFF; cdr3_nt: TGTGCCAGCAGCCGGGACAGGGGGCACAATGAGCAGTTCTTC
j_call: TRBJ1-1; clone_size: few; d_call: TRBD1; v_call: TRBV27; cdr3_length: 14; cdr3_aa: CASSRRTGNTEAFF; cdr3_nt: TGTGCCAGCAGCCGACGGACAGGGAACACTGAAGCTTTCTTT
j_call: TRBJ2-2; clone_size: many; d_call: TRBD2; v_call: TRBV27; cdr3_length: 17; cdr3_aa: CASSRGSGRADTGELFF; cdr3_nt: TGTGCCAGCAGCAGGGGGAGCGGGAGGGCCGACACCGGGGAGCTGTTTTTT
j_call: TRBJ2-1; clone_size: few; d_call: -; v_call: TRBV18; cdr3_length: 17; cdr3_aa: CASSQQWVADTYNEQFF; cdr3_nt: TGTGCCAGCTCACAGCAATGGGTAGCGGACACCTACAATGAGCAGTTCTTC
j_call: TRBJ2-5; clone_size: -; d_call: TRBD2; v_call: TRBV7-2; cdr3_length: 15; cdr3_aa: CASSGTSGGSETQYF; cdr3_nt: TGTGCCAGCAGCGGGACTAGCGGGGGCTCGGAGACCCAGTACTTC
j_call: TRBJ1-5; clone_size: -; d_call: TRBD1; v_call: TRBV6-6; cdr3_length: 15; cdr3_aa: CASSPRDRGLGPQHF; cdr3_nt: TGTGCCAGCAGTCCCCGGGACAGGGGCTTAGGGCCCCAGCATTTT
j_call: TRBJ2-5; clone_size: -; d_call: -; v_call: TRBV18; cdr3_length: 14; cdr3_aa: CASSPRRDEGTQYF; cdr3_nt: TGTGCCAGCTCACCACGGAGAGACGAAGGGACCCAGTACTTC
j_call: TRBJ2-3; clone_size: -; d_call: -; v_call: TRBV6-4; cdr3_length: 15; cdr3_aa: CASSDRGLRTDTQYF; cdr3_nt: TGTGCCAGCAGTGACAGGGGACTCCGCACAGATACGCAGTATTTT
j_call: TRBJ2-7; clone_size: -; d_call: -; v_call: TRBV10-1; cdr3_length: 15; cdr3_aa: CASSDHGRGGYEQYF; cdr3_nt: TGCGCCAGCAGTGACCACGGGAGAGGTGGCTACGAGCAGTACTTC
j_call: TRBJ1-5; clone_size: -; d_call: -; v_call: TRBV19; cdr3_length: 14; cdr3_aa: CATNVRGSGQPQHF; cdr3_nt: TGTGCCACCAATGTCCGGGGGTCCGGTCAGCCCCAGCATTTT
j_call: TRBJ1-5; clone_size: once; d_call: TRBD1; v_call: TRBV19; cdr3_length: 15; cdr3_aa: CASSTGQGAAQPQHF; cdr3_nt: TGTGCCAGTAGTACCGGACAGGGGGCAGCTCAGCCCCAGCATTTT
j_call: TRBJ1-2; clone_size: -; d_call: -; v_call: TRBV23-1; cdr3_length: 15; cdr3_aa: CASRPVDSSNYGYTF; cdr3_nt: TGCGCCAGCAGGCCGGTGGACAGTAGTAACTATGGCTACACCTTC
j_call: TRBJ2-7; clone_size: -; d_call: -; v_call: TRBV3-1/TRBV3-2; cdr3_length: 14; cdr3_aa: CASSQVALIPEQYF; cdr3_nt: TGTGCCAGCAGCCAAGTAGCCCTGATCCCCGAGCAGTACTTC
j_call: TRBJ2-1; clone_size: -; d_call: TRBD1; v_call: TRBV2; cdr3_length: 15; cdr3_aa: CASIEGARLFDEQFF; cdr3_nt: TGTGCCAGCATCGAGGGGGCAAGATTGTTCGATGAGCAGTTCTTC
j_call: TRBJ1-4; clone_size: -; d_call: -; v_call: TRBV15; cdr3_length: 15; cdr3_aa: CATSTNIATNEKLFF; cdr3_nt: TGTGCCACCAGCACAAACATTGCAACTAATGAAAAACTGTTTTTT
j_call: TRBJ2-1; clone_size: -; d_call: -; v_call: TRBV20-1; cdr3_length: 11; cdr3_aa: CSATPDNEQFF; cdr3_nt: TGCAGTGCTACCCCAGACAATGAGCAGTTCTTC
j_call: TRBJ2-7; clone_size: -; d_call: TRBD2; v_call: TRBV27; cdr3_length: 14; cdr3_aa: CASSPRTSGYEQYF; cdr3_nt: TGTGCCAGCAGTCCTAGGACTAGCGGCTACGAGCAGTACTTC
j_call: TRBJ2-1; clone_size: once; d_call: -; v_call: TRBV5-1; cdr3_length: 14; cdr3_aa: CASSVALLAGEQFF; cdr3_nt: TGCGCCAGCAGCGTGGCGCTGTTGGCAGGTGAGCAGTTCTTC
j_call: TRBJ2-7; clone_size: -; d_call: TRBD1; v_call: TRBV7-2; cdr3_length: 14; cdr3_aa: CASSSDRGRYEQYF; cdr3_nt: TGTGCCAGCAGCTCCGACAGGGGGCGGTACGAGCAGTACTTC
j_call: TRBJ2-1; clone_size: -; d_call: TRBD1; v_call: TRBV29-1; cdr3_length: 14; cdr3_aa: CSALDRGGFGEQFF; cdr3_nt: TGCAGCGCCCTGGACAGGGGGGGGTTTGGTGAGCAGTTCTTC